Included here is one TCR beta chain sequence, with context. The clone's antigen remains unknown. No quality values exist for individual bases; no much larger clone is one base distant. V lost 2 bases and J lost 5 bases, and the count of bases not matched to a germline gene is 5. For CDR1 and CDR2, the germline V gene lists SGHRS and YFSETQ. Taken from cysteine to phenylalanine, the CDR3 has 15 residues. Only the CDR3 DNA is retained, 45 bases long and in frame from the first base. This sample stems from a study of shared clonotypes between healthy human individuals (dated by TCRdb to the early 2020s). Looking at the study overall: A few men and a couple of women, aged 18 to 49 years, made up the cohort. For each donor, CD4 naive and CD4 memory were each given three plates, CD8 naive was given two plates, and CD8 memory was given one plate. To estimate repertoire size and how much clonotype sharing occurs between individuals, the study deeply sequenced the blood TCR repertoires of about five healthy adults. Libraries were prepared and TCR repertoires were sequenced by different laboratories using diverse techniques, in order to increase sequencing depth and limit assay-specific biases. Between about 0.94 and 10 billion PBMCs per donor were obtained by leukapheresis. Study-level results and caveats: The small number of donors limited the genetic and exposure-history diversity represented. Even with the large sequencing depth, rarefaction of the sorted-subset datasets indicated that sequencing was incomplete. Compared with non-shared clonotypes, the clonotypes found in all four sorted-subset donors had higher generation probabilities. Sampling was restricted to blood, and TCR repertoires in tissue are likely to differ from TCR repertoires in blood. When a few donors were compared, the shared fraction of clonotypes was around 4.6% for naive CD4, around 4% for naive CD8, more than 2% for memory CD4, and about 0.36% for memory CD8. Naive subsets generally had larger estimated clonotype richness than memory subsets. Pairwise subsampling indicated that sequencing depth was expected to affect the degree of clonotype sharing among donors.

TCR CDR3 regions were amplified from genomic DNA by multiplex PCR using the deep immunoSEQ assay. Extracted genomic DNA from each cell subset was distributed evenly across all wells of several immunoSEQ 96-well plates, and each plate was treated as a replicate. Each replicate PCR for sorted subsets received about 200 ng genomic DNA, equal to tens of thousands of T cell genomes. The purified libraries were quantified using a Qubit 3.0 fluorometer, sized with a Bioanalyzer 2100, and then quantified again using the KAPA Library Quantification kit. Every immunoSEQ 96-well plate was sequenced on a dedicated single-read 150-cycle Illumina NextSeq 550 flow cell. The paper's data handling went like this. Because the immunoSEQ output held only junctional sequences and lacked quality scores, the filtering could not match the filtering applied to full-length reads. To assign V/J genes and CDR3, sequences were annotated against IMGT germline references using PyIR, a Python wrapper for IgBLAST v1.9. Any read was removed if the V/J assignment was weak (E-value above 1e-6), the CDR3 was missing, or the read contained stop codons, out-of-frame junctions, or ambiguous translated residues. V3J clonotypes were defined as sequences sharing the same inferred V gene, J gene, and CDR3 amino acid sequence. To compute the percentage overlap between repertoires, the number of shared unique clonotypes was divided by the size of the smaller repertoire. Richness of each repertoire was evaluated using RTK rarefaction, the Chao1 estimator, and Recon v2.1 estimates of unobserved clonotypes. OLGA was used to compute generation probabilities for all TCRbeta clonotypes that the gDNA method yielded from a handful of donors. Drawn from immuneACCESS, this table holds only the in-frame rearrangements with V and J called that TCRdb kept. Clones are partly lost; checked studies trace under half to an unresolved V gene and leave the rest unexplained. V, J and clone size were drawn from that table, and D and trimming were deduced from the DNA. The sample table contains 900,000 to 1,200,000 clones; only one count was recorded for about 80% of them. 0.55% to 0.7% of the sample rests with the top ten.

Healthy HIV-negative adults with no recently reported acute infections or vaccinations were included as donors. Every donor was a Caucasian adult residing in Nashville, Tennessee, USA. CD4+ T cells were enriched by magnetic negative selection; naive cells were then positively selected on CD45RA, and the negative fraction formed the memory subset. Blood was obtained by leukapheresis, after which PBMCs were separated by Ficoll-Histopaque density gradient centrifugation and cryopreserved in liquid nitrogen vapor phase. Analytical flow cytometry was used to check the purity and quantity of each magnetically sorted T cell population. Genomic DNA was isolated from every sorted fraction and measured by UV absorbance on a Nanodrop 2000c.

The V and J genes are TRBV5-1 and TRBJ2-7, with 12 middle bases fitting TRBD1. Specimen: memory CD4+ T cells from PBMCs. Per the publication, the cell subset or site label means: CD45RA-negative fraction. The clonotype originates from a man aged 18 to 35 in good health. Some clones in this sample may be carry-over from other donors' samples. The DNA sequence is given as TGCGCCAGCAGCTTCTTTGGGACAGGGGGCGACGAGCAGTACTTC. Translated, this gives CASSFFGTGGDEQYF.